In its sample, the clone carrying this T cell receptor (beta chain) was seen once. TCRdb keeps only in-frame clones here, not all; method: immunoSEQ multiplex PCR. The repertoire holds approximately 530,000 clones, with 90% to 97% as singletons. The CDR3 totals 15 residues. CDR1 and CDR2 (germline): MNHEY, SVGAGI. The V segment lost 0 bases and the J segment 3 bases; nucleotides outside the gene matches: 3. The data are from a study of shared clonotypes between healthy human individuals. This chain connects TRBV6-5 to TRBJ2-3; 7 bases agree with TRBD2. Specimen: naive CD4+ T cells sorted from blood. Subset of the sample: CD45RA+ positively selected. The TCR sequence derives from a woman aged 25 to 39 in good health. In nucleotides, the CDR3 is TGTGCCAGCAGTTACTCAGGGGAGGGGACAGATACGCAGTATTTT. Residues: CASSYSGEGTDTQYF.